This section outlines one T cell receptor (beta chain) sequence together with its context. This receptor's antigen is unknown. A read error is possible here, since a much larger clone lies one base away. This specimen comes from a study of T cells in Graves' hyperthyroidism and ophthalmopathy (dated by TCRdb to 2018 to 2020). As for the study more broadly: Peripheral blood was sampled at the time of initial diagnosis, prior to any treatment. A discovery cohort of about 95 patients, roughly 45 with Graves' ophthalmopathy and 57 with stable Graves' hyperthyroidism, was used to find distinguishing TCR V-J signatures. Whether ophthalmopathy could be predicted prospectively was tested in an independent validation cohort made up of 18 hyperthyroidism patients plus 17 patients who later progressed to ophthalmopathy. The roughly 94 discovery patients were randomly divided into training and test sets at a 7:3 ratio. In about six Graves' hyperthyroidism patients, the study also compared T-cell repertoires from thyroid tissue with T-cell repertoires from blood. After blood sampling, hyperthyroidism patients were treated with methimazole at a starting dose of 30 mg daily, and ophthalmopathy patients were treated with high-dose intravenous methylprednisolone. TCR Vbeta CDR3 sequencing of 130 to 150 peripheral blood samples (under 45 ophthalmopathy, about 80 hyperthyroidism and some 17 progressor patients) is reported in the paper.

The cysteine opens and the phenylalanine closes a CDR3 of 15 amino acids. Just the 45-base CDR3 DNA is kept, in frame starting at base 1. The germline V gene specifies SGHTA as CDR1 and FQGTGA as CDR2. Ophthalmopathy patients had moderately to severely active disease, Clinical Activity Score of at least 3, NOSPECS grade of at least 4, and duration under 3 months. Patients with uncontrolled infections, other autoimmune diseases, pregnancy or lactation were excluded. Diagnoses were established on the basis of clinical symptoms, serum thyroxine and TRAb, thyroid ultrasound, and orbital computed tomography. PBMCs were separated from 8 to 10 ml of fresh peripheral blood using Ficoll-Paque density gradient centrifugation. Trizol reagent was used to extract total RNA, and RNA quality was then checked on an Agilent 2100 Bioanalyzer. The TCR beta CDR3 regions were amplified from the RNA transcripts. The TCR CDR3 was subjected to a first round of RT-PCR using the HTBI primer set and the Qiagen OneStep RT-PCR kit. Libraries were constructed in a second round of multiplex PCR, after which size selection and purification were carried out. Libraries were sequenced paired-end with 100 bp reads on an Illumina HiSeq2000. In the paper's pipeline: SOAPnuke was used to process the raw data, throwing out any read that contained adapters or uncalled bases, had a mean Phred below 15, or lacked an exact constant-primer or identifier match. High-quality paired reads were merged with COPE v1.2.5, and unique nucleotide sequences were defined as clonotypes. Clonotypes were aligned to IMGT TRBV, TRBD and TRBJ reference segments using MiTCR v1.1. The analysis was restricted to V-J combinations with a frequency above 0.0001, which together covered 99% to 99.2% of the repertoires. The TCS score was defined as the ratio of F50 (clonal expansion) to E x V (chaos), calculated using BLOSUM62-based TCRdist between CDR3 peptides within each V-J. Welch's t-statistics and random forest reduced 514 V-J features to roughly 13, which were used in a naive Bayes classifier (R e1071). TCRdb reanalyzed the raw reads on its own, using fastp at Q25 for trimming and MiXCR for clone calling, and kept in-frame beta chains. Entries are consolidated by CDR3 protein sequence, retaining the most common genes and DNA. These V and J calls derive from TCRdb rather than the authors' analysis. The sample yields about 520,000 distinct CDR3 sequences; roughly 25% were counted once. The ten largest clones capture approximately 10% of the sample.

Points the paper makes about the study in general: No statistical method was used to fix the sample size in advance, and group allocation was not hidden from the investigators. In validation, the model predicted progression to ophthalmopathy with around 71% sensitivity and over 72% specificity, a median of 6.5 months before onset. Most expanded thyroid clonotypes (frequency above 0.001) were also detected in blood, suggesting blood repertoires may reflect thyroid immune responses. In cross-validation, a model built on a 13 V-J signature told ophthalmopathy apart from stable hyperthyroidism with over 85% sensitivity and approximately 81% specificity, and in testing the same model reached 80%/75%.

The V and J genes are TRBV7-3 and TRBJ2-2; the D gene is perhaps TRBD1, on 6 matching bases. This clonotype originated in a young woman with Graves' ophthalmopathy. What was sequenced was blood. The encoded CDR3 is CASSWDTSNTGELCF. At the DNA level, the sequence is TGTGCCAGCAGCTGGGACACATCGAACACCGGGGAGCTGTGTTTT.